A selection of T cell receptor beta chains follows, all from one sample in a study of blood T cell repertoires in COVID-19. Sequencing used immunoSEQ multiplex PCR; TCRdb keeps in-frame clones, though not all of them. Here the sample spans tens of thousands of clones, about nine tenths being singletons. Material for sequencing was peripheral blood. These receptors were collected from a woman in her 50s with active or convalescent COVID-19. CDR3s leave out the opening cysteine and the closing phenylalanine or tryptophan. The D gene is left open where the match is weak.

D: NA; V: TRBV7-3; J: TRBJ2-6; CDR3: ASSLTPGTGANVLT
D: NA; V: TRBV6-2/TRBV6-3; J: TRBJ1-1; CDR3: ASSFRGTEAF
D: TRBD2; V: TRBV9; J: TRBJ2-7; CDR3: ASSAGLAEGYEQY
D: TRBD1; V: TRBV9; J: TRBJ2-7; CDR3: ASSPRGSGQSYEQY
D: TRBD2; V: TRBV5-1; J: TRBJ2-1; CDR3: ASPPPGLAGGRGRNEQF
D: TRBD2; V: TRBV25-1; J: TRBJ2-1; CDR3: ASSEGTSGFYNEQF
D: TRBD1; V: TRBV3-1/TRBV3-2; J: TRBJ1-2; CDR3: ASSQDTGEYYGYT
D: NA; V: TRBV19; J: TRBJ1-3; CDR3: ASKFQATGNTIY
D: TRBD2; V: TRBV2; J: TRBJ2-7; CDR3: ASRELAASSYEQY
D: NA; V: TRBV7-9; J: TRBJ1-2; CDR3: ASSHPRAVNYGYT
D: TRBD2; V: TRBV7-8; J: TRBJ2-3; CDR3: ASSSGLAGVDRWTDTQY
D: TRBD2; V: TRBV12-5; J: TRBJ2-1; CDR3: ASGSRPWFERERRNEQF
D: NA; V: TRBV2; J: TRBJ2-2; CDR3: ASSELPTGELF
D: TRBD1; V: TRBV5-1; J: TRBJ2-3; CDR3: ASSLGQGADTQY
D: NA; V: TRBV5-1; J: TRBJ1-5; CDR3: ASKAGFGNQPQH
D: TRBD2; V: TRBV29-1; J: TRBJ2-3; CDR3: SVQGLAEAFADTQY
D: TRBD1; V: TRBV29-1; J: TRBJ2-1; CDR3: SAGTGYDNEQF
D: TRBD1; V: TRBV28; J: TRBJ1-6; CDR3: ASSSGRGRSPLH
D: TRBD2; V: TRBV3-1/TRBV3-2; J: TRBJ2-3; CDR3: ASSPGTSGRHTQY
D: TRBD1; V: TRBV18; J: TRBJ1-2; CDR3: ASSPQDRGSNYGYT
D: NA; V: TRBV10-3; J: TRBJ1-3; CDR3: AISHPQRGRGNTIY
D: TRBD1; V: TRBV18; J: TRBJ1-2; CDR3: ASSSDRDGYT
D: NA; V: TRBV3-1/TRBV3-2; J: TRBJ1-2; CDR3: ASTTANYGYT
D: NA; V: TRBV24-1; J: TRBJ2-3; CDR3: ATSDNKAVSGNSTDTQY
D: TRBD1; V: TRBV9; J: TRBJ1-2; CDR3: ASSGGTGVYGYT
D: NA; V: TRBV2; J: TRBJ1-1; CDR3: ASSGGPRSTEAF
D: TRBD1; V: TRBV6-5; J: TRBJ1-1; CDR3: ASRPGTGLNTEAF
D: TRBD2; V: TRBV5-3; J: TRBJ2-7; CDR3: ARRSGWTSGRVHEQY
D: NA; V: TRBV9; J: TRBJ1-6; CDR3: ASSVDGVGNSPLH
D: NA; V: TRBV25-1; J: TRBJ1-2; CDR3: ASSESGRTFYGYT
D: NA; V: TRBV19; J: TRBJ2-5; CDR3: ASSMGAERETQY
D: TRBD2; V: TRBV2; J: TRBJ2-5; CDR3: ASIAGRVQETQY
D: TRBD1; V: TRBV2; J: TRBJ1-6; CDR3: ASSESGAGGDSPLH
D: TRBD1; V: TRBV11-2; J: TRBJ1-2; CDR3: ASSLDSNTGVGYT
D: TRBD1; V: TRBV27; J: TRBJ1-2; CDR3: ASSLGQGDYYGYT
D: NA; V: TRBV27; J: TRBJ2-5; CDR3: ASSLGAALRGETQY
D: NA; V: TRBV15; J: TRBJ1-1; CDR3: ATRGHPNTEAF
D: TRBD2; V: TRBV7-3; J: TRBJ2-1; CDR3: ASSPSGVAGDNEQF
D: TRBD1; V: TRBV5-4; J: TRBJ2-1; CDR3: ASSLGTDEQF
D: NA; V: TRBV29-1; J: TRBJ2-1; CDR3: SAQRDSGEQF
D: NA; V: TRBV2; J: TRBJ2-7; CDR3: ASVKAGPSYEQY
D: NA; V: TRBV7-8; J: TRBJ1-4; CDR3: ASSLEGVSSTNEKLF
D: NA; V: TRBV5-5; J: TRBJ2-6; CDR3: ASKDSAVGVLT
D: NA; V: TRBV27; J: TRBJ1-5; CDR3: ASSFYSNQPQH
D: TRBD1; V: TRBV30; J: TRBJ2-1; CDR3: AWSEGGEQF
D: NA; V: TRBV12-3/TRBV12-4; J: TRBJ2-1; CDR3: ASSLGQVNEQF
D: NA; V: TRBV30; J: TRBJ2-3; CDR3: AWSGLTRTSTDTQY
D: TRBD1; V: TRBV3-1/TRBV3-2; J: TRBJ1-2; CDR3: ASSQEVGQGYGYT
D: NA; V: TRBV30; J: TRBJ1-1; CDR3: AWSIGLRNTEAF
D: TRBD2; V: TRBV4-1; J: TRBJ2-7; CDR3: ASSLAGVSYEQY